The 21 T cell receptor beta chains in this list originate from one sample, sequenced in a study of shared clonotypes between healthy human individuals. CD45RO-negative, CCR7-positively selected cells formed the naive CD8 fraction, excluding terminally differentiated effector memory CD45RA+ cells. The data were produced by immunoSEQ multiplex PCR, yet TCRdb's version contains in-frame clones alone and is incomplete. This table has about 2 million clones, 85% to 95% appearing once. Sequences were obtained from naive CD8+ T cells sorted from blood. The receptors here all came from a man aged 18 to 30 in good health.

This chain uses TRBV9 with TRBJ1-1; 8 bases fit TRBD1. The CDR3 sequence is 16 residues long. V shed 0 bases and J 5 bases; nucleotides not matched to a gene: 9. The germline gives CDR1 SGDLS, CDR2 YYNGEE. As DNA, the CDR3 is TGTGCCAGCAGCGTAGCTGAGAGCAGGGGGCCGACTGAAGCTTTCTTT. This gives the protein CASSVAESRGPTEAFF.

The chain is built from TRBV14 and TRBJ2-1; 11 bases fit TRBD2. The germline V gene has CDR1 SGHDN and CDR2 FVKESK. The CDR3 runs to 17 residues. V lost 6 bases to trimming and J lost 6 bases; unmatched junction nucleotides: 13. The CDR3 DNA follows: TGTGCCAGCAGTCGATCCCTTACTAGCGGGAGTGCCAATGAGCAGTTCTTC. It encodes CASSRSLTSGSANEQFF.

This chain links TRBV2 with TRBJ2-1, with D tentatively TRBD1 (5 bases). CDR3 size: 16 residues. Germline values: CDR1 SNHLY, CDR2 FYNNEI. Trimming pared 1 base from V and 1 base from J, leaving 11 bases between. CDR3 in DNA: TGTGCCAGCAGTGAAGAGGGGTCGCTATCCTACAATGAGCAGTTCTTC. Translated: CASSEEGSLSYNEQFF.

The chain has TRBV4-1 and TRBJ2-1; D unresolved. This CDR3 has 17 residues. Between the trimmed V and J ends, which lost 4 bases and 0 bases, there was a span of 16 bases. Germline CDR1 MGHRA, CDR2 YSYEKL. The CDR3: CASSLIHGPSSYNEQFF. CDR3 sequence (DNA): TGCGCCAGCAGCCTAATACACGGTCCTAGCTCCTACAATGAGCAGTTCTTC.

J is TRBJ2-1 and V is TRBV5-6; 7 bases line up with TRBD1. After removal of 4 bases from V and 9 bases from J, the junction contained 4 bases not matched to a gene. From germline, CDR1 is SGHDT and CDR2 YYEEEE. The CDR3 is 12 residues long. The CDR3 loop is CASSRQGGEQFF. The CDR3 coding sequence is TGTGCCAGCAGCCGACAGGGCGGTGAGCAGTTCTTC.

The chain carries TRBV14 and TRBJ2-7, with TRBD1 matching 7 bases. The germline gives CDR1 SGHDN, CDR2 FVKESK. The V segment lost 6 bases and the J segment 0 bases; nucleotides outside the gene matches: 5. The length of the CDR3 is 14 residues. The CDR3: CASRPTGTSYEQYF. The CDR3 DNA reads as TGTGCCAGCAGACCGACAGGGACCTCCTACGAGCAGTACTTC.

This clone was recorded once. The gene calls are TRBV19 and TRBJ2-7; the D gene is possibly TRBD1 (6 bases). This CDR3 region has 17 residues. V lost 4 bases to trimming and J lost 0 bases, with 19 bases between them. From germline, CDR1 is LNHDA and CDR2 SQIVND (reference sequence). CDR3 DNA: TGTGCCAGTAGTACCCAGTGGGGGCTAAGTTCCTCCTACGAGCAGTACTTC. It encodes CASSTQWGLSSSYEQYF.

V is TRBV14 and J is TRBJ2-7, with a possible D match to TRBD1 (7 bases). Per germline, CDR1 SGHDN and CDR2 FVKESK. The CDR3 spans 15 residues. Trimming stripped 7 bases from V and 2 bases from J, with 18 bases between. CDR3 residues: CASKGQAGGAYEQYF. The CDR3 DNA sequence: TGTGCCAGCAAAGGACAGGCCGGGGGAGCCTACGAGCAGTACTTC.

The CDR3 nucleotides read TGTGCCGGGAGGAGCCAAAGCTCCTACAATGAGCAGTTCTTC. Its translation: CAGRSQSSYNEQFF. The chain uses TRBV7-9 and TRBJ2-1; possible D gene TRBD2, 6 bases. CDR1 and CDR2 (germline): SEHNR, FQNEAQ (reference sequence). The CDR3 totals 14 residues. Trimming removed 11 bases at V and 0 bases at J, with 14 bases between.

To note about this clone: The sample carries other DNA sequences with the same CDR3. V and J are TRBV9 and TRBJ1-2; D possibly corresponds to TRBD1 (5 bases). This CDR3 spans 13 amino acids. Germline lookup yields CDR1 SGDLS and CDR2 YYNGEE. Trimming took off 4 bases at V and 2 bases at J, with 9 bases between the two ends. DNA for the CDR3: TGTGCCAGCAGCACGCAGGGAAACTATGGCTACACCTTC. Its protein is CASSTQGNYGYTF.

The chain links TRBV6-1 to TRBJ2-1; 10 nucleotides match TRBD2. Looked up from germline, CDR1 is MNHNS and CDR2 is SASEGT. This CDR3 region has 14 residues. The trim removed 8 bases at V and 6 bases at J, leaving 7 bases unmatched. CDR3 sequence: CASSPAGGLNEQFF. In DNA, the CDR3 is TGTGCCAGCTCCCCAGCGGGAGGGCTCAATGAGCAGTTCTTC.

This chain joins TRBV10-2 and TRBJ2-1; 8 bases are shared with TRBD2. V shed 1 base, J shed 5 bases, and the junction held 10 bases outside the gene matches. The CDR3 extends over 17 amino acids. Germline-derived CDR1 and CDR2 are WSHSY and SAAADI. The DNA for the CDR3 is TGCGCCAGCAGTGAGTTGGTAGGACTAGCAGTGGACAATGAGCAGTTCTTC. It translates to CASSELVGLAVDNEQFF.

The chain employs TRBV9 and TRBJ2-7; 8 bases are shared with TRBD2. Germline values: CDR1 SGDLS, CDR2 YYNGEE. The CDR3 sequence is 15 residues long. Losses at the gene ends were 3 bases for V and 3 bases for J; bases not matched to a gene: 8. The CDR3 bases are TGTGCCAGCAGCGCCAAACCGGGACTAGACTACGAGCAGTACTTC. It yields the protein CASSAKPGLDYEQYF.

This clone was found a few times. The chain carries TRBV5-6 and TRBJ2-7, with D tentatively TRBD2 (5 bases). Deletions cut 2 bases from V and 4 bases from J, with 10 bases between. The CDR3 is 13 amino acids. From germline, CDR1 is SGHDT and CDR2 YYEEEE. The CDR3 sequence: CASSFSGNYEQYF. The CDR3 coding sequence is TGTGCCAGCAGCTTCTCCGGGAATTACGAGCAGTACTTC.

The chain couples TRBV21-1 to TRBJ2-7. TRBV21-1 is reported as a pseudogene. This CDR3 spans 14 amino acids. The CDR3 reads CASAPKEGAYEQYF. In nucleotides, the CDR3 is TGTGCCAGCGCACCAAAGGAAGGCGCCTACGAGCAGTACTTC.

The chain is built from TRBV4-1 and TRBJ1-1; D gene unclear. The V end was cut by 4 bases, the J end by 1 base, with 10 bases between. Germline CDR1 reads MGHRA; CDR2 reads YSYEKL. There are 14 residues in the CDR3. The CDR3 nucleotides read TGCGCCAGCAGCCGATTAGACCCGAACACTGAAGCTTTCTTT. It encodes CASSRLDPNTEAFF.

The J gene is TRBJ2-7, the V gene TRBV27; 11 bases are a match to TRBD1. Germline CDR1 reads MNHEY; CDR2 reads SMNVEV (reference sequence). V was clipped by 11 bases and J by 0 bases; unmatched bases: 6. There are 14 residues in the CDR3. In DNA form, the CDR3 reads TGTGCCGGTAAGGGACAGGGGGACTCCTACGAGCAGTACTTC. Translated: CAGKGQGDSYEQYF.

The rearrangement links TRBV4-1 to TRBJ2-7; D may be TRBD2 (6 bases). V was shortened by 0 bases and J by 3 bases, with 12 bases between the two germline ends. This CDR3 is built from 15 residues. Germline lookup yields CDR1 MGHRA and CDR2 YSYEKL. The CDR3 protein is CASSQEGVTSYEQYF. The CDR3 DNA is TGCGCCAGCAGCCAAGAAGGGGTGACTAGCTACGAGCAGTACTTC.

CDR3 sequence (DNA): TGCAGCGTTGAGGCAGGACAGGTCCCCTACGAGCAGTACTTC. Protein product: CSVEAGQVPYEQYF. The chain joins TRBV29-1 to TRBJ2-7; the match to TRBD1 covers 7 bases. CDR3 length: 14 amino acids. CDR1 is SQVTM and CDR2 is ANQGSEA in the germline V gene. Trimming removed 3 bases from V and 2 bases from J; junction bases left unmatched: 7.

The CDR3 reads CASSQDLGGEQFF. The CDR3 nucleotides are TGCGCCAGCAGCCAAGATTTGGGGGGTGAGCAGTTCTTC. The V and J genes are TRBV4-3 and TRBJ2-1, with D possibly being TRBD2 (6 bases). Between the trimmed V and J ends, which lost 0 bases and 9 bases, there was a span of 9 bases. The CDR3 totals 13 residues. Germline assignment: CDR1 LGHNA and CDR2 YSLEER.

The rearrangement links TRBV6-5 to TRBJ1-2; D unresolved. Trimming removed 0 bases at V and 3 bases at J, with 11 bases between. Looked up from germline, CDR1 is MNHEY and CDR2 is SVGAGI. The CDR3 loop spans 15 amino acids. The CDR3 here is CASSYSRTVHYGYTF. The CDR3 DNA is TGTGCCAGCAGTTACTCCCGGACGGTTCACTATGGCTACACCTTC.